The rows below give T cell receptor beta chains drawn from one sample of a study of lymphopenia after photon versus proton radiotherapy. Clones were read by immunoSEQ multiplex PCR, and TCRdb kept only the in-frame ones, dropping some. The sample gives 75,000 to 90,000 clones, 83% of which show up once; roughly 1.4% is in the top ten. The specimen comprised peripheral blood, sampled from a patient treated with proton-based radiotherapy. Receptors were obtained from a man aged 55 to 69 with pancreatic cancer. CDR3s include the opening cysteine and the closing phenylalanine or tryptophan. D genes are given only for firm matches.

V: TRBV6-1; J: TRBJ2-3; D: TRBD2; DNA: TGTGCCAGCAGTGCCAGGGGGCGGACTAGCGGGAGGAGCACAGATACGCAGTATTTT; CDR3: CASSARGRTSGRSTDTQYF
V: TRBV6-5; J: TRBJ1-2; D: TRBD1; DNA: TGTGCCAGCAGACGACAGGGACCAGCGGGGGATGGCTACACCTTC; CDR3: CASRRQGPAGDGYTF
V: TRBV7-9; J: TRBJ1-3; D: TRBD1; DNA: TGTGCCAGCAGCTTCGGGGACAGCTCTGGAAACACCATATATTTT; CDR3: CASSFGDSSGNTIYF
V: TRBV5-1; J: TRBJ2-5; D: TRBD1; DNA: TGCGCCAGCAGCCGGAGGACACCGACAGGGACGGAGACCCAGTACTTC; CDR3: CASSRRTPTGTETQYF
V: TRBV5-1; J: TRBJ2-7; D: -; DNA: TGCGCCAGCAGCGGTGGAGGGACCTACGAGCAGTACTTC; CDR3: CASSGGGTYEQYF
V: TRBV28; J: TRBJ1-5; D: -; DNA: TGTGCCAGCTTTGCCAACAGTGAGGAGCAAGGGCATTTT; CDR3: CASFANSEEQGHF
V: TRBV27; J: TRBJ2-1; D: TRBD1; DNA: TGTGCCAGCTGCCCCCCCGGGACAGGGGTCGGGGTGATCCGTGAGCAGTTCTTC; CDR3: CASCPPGTGVGVIREQFF
V: TRBV7-8; J: TRBJ1-6; D: -; DNA: TGTGCCAGCAGCGGGTCGGGACCCCTCCACTTT; CDR3: CASSGSGPLHF
V: TRBV4-2; J: TRBJ2-7; D: -; DNA: TGTGCCAGCAGTACTGGGACCTACGAGCAGTACTTC; CDR3: CASSTGTYEQYF
V: TRBV7-2; J: TRBJ1-5; D: TRBD1; DNA: TGTGCCAGCAGCCCTAACAGGGGTCGTCAGCCCCAGCATTTT; CDR3: CASSPNRGRQPQHF
V: TRBV28; J: TRBJ1-2; D: -; DNA: TGTGCCACCGTCATCGGGGGGGGCTCCCCTTCCTATGGCTACACCTTC; CDR3: CATVIGGGSPSYGYTF
V: TRBV7-9; J: TRBJ2-7; D: TRBD2; DNA: TGTGCCAGCAGCCAACGACTAGCGGGAGTCTACGAGCAGTACTTC; CDR3: CASSQRLAGVYEQYF
V: TRBV28; J: TRBJ2-1; D: -; DNA: TGTGCCAGCAGCGGGCCCTCCTACAATGAGCAGTTCTTC; CDR3: CASSGPSYNEQFF
V: TRBV19; J: TRBJ1-2; D: -; DNA: TGTGCCAGTAGTATCCCAGGGAGTAACTATGGCTACACCTTC; CDR3: CASSIPGSNYGYTF
V: TRBV30; J: TRBJ1-1; D: -; DNA: TGTGCCTGGAGTGACCTGAGTAATCGCGGGAACACTGAAGCTTTCTTT; CDR3: CAWSDLSNRGNTEAFF
V: TRBV9; J: TRBJ2-7; D: -; DNA: TGTGCCAGCAGCGTAGGCCCAGCGGCTGACAACGAGCAGTACTTC; CDR3: CASSVGPAADNEQYF
V: TRBV27; J: TRBJ1-3; D: TRBD1; DNA: TGTGCCAGCAGTTTAATGGGACAGAGCTCTGGAAACACCATATATTTT; CDR3: CASSLMGQSSGNTIYF
V: TRBV28; J: TRBJ1-1; D: TRBD1; DNA: TGTGCCACAGGGGGCAACACTGAAGCTTTCTTT; CDR3: CATGGNTEAFF
V: TRBV9; J: TRBJ2-3; D: -; DNA: TGTGCCAGCAGCGTAGCTCATGGGGATACAGATACGCAGTATTTT; CDR3: CASSVAHGDTDTQYF